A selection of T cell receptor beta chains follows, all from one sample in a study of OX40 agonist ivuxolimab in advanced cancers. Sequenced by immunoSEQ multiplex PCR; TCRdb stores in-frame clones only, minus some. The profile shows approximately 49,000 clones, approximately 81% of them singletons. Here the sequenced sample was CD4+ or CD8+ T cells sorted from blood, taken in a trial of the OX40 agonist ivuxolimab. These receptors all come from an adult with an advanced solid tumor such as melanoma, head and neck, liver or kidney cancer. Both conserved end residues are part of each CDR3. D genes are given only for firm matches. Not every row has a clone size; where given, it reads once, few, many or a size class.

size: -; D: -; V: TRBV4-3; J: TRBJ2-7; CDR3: CASSQDRTGPSYEQYF; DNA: TGCGCCAGCAGCCAAGATAGAACGGGGCCGTCCTACGAGCAGTACTTC
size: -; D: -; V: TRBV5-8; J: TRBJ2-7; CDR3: CASSFGTVYEQYF; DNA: TGTGCCAGCAGCTTCGGAACGGTCTACGAGCAGTACTTC
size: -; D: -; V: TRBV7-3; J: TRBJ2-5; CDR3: CASSSLAGPETQYF; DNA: TGTGCCAGCAGCTCCCTGGCGGGCCCAGAGACCCAGTACTTC
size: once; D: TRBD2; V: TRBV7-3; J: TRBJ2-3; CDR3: CASSLTLAGTQYF; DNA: TGTGCCAGCAGCTTAACCCTAGCGGGAACGCAGTATTTT
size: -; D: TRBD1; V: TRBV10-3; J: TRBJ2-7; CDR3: CAITRTGSSYEQYF; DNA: TGTGCCATCACCCGGACAGGTAGCTCCTACGAGCAGTACTTC
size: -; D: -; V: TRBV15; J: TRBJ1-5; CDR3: CTTSRDLTRQFNQPQHF; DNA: TGTACCACCAGCAGAGATCTTACTCGGCAGTTCAATCAGCCCCAGCATTTT
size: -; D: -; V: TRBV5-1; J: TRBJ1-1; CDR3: CASSCLVELNTEAFF; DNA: TGCGCCAGCAGCTGTCTCGTGGAATTGAACACTGAAGCTTTCTTT
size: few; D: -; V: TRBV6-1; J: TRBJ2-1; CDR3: CASSDFSGGNEQFF; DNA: TGTGCCAGCAGTGATTTTTCAGGCGGGAATGAGCAGTTCTTC
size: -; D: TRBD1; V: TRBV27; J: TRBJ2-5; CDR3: CASSSGTGVQETQYF; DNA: TGTGCCAGCAGTTCAGGGACAGGGGTTCAAGAGACCCAGTACTTC
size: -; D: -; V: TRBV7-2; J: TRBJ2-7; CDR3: CASSLDTGLANYEQYF; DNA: TGTGCCAGCAGCTTAGACACTGGCCTAGCTAACTACGAGCAGTACTTC
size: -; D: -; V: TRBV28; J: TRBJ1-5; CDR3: CASSLSQAGGNQPQHF; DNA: TGTGCCAGCAGTTTGTCGCAGGCCGGTGGCAATCAGCCCCAGCATTTT
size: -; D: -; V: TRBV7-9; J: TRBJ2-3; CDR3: CASSRGGGITDTQYF; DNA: TGTGCCAGCAGCAGGGGAGGGGGGATCACAGATACGCAGTATTTT
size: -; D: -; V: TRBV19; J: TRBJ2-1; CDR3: CASSTTTGDSHYNEQFF; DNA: TGTGCCAGTTCTACGACGACTGGGGATAGCCACTACAATGAGCAGTTCTTC
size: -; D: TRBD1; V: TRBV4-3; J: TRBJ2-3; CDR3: CASSQRTGGADTQYF; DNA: TGCGCCAGCAGCCAACGGACAGGGGGAGCAGATACGCAGTATTTT
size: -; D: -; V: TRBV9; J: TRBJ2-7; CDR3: CASSEALAGSSSYEQYF; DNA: TGTGCCAGCAGCGAAGCCTTGGCTGGATCTAGCTCCTACGAGCAGTACTTC
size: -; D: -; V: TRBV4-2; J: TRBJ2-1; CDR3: CASSQGPYNEQFF; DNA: TGTGCCAGCAGCCAAGGACCCTACAATGAGCAGTTCTTC
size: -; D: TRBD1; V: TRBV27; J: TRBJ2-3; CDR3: CASRGTGGTDTQYF; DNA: TGTGCCAGCAGGGGGACAGGGGGCACAGATACGCAGTATTTT
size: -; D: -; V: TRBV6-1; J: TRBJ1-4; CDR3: CASSEGQLFF; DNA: TGTGCCAGCAGTGAAGGGCAACTGTTTTTT
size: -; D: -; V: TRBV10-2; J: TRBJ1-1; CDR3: CASSKSLTEAFF; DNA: TGCGCCAGCAGTAAAAGTCTGACTGAAGCTTTCTTT
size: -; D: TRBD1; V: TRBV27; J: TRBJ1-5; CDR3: CASRFAGTGSNQPQHF; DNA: TGTGCCAGCAGATTCGCCGGGACAGGGAGCAATCAGCCCCAGCATTTT
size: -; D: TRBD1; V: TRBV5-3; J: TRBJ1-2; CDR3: CARSGSGTDEGNGYTF; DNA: TGTGCCAGAAGCGGGTCGGGGACAGACGAGGGTAATGGCTACACCTTC
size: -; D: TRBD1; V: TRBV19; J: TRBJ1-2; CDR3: CASSDDRDWVYGYTF; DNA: TGTGCCAGTAGTGATGACAGGGACTGGGTCTATGGCTACACCTTC
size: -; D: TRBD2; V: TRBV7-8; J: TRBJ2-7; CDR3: CASSSDSGGASYEQYF; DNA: TGTGCCAGCAGCTCTGATAGCGGGGGGGCCTCCTACGAGCAGTACTTC
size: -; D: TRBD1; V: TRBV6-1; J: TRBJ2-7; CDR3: CASRTGLGVSYEQYF; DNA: TGTGCCAGCAGGACAGGGCTTGGGGTGTCCTACGAGCAGTACTTC
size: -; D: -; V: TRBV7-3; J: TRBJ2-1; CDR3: CASSLESEQFF; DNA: TGTGCCAGCAGCTTAGAAAGTGAGCAGTTCTTC
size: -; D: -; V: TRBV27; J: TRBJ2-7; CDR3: CASSFAGNSYEQYF; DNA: TGTGCCAGCAGTTTTGCGGGGAACTCCTACGAGCAGTACTTC
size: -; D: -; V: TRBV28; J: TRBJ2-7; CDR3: CASSPRLWGEQYF; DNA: TGTGCCAGCAGCCCCCGTCTTTGGGGCGAGCAGTACTTC
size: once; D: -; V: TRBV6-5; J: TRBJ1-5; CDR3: CANAGRWDQPQHF; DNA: TGTGCCAACGCGGGCCGTTGGGATCAGCCCCAGCATTTT
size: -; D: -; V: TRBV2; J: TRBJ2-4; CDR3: CASKDRAKNIQYF; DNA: TGTGCCAGCAAGGACAGAGCCAAAAACATTCAGTACTTC
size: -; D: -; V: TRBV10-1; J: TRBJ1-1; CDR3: CAIGGGRWNTEAFF; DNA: TGCGCCATAGGGGGGGGGAGGTGGAACACTGAAGCTTTCTTT
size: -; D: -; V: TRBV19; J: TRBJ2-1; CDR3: CASSLGAVEQFF; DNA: TGTGCCAGTAGTTTAGGGGCGGTTGAGCAGTTCTTC
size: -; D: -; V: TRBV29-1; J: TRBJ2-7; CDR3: CSVAYRDEQYF; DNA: TGCAGCGTTGCCTACAGGGACGAGCAGTACTTC
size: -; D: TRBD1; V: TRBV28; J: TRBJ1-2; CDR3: CASTSRTGGGYTF; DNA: TGTGCCAGCACCTCCCGGACAGGGGGCGGCTACACCTTC
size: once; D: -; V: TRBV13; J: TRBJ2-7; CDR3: CASSPQGSYYEQYF; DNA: TGTGCCAGCAGCCCGCAGGGATCCTACTACGAGCAGTACTTC
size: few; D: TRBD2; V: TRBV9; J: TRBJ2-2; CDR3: CASSVGDSGRLGELFF; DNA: TGTGCCAGCAGCGTAGGTGATAGCGGGAGATTAGGGGAGCTGTTTTTT
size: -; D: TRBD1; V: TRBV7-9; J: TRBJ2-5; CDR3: CASSLGTGLQETQYF; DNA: TGTGCCAGCAGCCTCGGGACAGGGTTACAAGAGACCCAGTACTTC
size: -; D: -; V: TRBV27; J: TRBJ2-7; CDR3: CTKSKTDSYEQYF; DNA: TGTACCAAATCCAAGACAGACTCCTACGAGCAGTACTTC
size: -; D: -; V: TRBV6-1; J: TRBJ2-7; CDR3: CASSESVGTSPSEQYF; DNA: TGTGCCAGCAGTGAAAGTGTTGGGACGTCACCGAGCGAGCAGTACTTC
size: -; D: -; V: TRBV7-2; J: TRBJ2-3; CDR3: CASSLVESQLSTDTQYF; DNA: TGTGCCAGCAGCTTAGTGGAGAGCCAACTCTCCACAGATACGCAGTATTTT
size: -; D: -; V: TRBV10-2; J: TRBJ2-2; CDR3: CASSEPGSRVGELFF; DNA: TGCGCCAGCAGTGAGCCGGGGTCTAGGGTCGGGGAGCTGTTTTTT
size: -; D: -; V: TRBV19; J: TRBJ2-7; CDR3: CASSLRGEQYF; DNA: TGTGCCAGTAGTCTGCGCGGCGAGCAGTACTTC
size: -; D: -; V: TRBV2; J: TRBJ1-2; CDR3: CASSLGGIDYGYTF; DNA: TGTGCCAGCAGCTTAGGTGGCATTGACTATGGCTACACCTTC
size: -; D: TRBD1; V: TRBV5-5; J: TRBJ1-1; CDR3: CASSLGTGGPLNTEAFF; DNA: TGTGCCAGCAGCCTCGGGACAGGGGGCCCCTTGAACACTGAAGCTTTCTTT
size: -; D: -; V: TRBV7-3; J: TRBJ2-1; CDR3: CASSPVKRGEYTYNEQFF; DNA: TGTGCCAGCAGCCCCGTTAAGAGGGGAGAATATACTTACAATGAGCAGTTCTTC
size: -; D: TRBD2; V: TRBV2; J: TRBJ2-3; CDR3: CASSDRLAGITDTQYF; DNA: TGTGCCAGCAGTGATCGACTAGCGGGCATTACAGATACGCAGTATTTT
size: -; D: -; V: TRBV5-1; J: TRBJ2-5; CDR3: CASSLLGPSEETQYF; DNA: TGCGCCAGCAGCTTGCTTGGCCCATCGGAGGAGACCCAGTACTTC
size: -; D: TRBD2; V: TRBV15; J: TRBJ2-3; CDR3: CATSGLVAGGSTDTQYF; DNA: TGTGCCACCAGCGGGTTGGTAGCGGGAGGCAGCACAGATACGCAGTATTTT
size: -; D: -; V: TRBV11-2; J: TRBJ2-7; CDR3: CASSLTDGYEQYF; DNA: TGTGCCAGCAGCTTAACGGACGGCTACGAGCAGTACTTC
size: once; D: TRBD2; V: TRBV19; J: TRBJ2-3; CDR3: CASSMPPSSGRATRTDTQYF; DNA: TGTGCCAGTAGTATGCCTCCTTCTAGCGGGAGGGCTACTCGGACAGATACGCAGTATTTT